The rows below give T cell receptor beta chains drawn from one sample of a study of T cell changes during pregnancy in multiple sclerosis. Here immunoSEQ multiplex PCR was the method, and the copy in TCRdb shows in-frame clones only, minus some. Of around 83,000 clones listed, 90% to 95% were seen once; the top ten hold less than 0.6%. The sequenced sample was CD4+ T cells from peripheral blood mononuclear cells, obtained in the second trimester of pregnancy. These receptors originate from a female donor with multiple sclerosis, enrolled in a pregnancy study. Both conserved end residues are part of each CDR3. D genes are given only for firm matches. Not all rows give a size; the values are once, few, many and, for expanded clones, a class.

D,size,V,length,J,CDR3,DNA
-,-,TRBV6-5,14,TRBJ1-1,CASSSRTANTEAFF,TGTGCCAGCAGTTCCCGGACTGCGAACACTGAAGCTTTCTTT
-,-,TRBV29-1,12,TRBJ2-7,CSVAQGKVEQYF,TGCAGCGTTGCACAGGGAAAGGTGGAGCAGTACTTC
TRBD1,-,TRBV5-1,15,TRBJ1-2,CASSSEGQGGRGYTF,TGCGCCAGCAGCTCAGAGGGACAGGGAGGACGCGGCTACACCTTC
TRBD2,-,TRBV5-1,16,TRBJ2-1,CASSLELAGAYNEQFF,TGCGCCAGCAGCTTGGAGCTAGCGGGGGCTTACAATGAGCAGTTCTTC
-,-,TRBV20-1,11,TRBJ2-3,CSATRADTQYF,TGCAGTGCTACTCGAGCGGATACGCAGTATTTT
TRBD1,-,TRBV4-1,18,TRBJ1-5,CASSQDGFGAGGVQPQHF,TGCGCCAGCAGCCAAGATGGGTTCGGGGCAGGGGGTGTACAGCCCCAGCATTTT
-,-,TRBV9,16,TRBJ1-1,CASSVGAGHLATEAFF,TGTGCCAGCAGCGTAGGTGCAGGACACCTGGCCACTGAAGCTTTCTTT
TRBD1,-,TRBV28,13,TRBJ2-1,CASGRQGANEQFF,TGTGCCAGCGGAAGACAGGGGGCGAATGAGCAGTTCTTC
TRBD1,few,TRBV5-4,12,TRBJ1-2,CASRPNRGGYTF,TGTGCCAGCAGACCCAACAGGGGCGGCTACACCTTC
-,-,TRBV19,14,TRBJ1-1,CASSTSRSSAEAFF,TGTGCCAGTAGTACCTCGAGGAGTAGCGCTGAAGCTTTCTTT
TRBD1,-,TRBV6-5,13,TRBJ2-3,CASSYRSGGKQYF,TGTGCCAGCAGTTACCGGTCAGGGGGTAAGCAGTATTTT
-,few,TRBV28,14,TRBJ1-1,CASSRLQGVTEAFF,TGTGCCAGCAGCCGATTACAGGGTGTCACTGAAGCTTTCTTT
TRBD2,-,TRBV9,18,TRBJ2-2,CASSLTSGRAWDTGELFF,TGTGCCAGCAGCCTGACTAGCGGGAGGGCGTGGGACACCGGGGAGCTGTTTTTT
-,-,TRBV7-9,13,TRBJ1-1,CASSLTINTEAFF,TGTGCCAGCAGCCTGACAATAAACACTGAAGCTTTCTTT
-,-,TRBV7-3,19,TRBJ2-6,CASSPFVGGPGSGANVLTF,TGTGCCAGCAGCCCATTCGTGGGTGGGCCCGGCTCTGGGGCCAACGTCCTGACTTTC
-,-,TRBV9,11,TRBJ2-5,CASSPDYPADF,TGTGCCAGCAGCCCGGACTATCCCGCGGACTTC
TRBD1,-,TRBV2,15,TRBJ2-7,CASILTGDRGYEQYF,TGTGCCAGCATCCTAACCGGGGACAGGGGTTACGAGCAGTACTTC
-,once,TRBV5-4,16,TRBJ2-7,CASSREKAVSSYEQYF,TGTGCCAGCAGCCGCGAGAAAGCGGTTAGCTCCTACGAGCAGTACTTC
TRBD1,few,TRBV6-1,13,TRBJ2-7,CAGGQGATYEQYF,TGTGCCGGAGGACAGGGGGCGACCTACGAGCAGTACTTC
TRBD2,-,TRBV5-1,15,TRBJ2-1,CASSKTSAWAPQQFF,TGCGCCAGCAGCAAGACTAGCGCCTGGGCTCCTCAGCAGTTCTTC
TRBD1,-,TRBV14,12,TRBJ1-2,CASRQGTAGYTF,TGTGCCAGCAGACAAGGGACAGCTGGCTACACCTTC
TRBD2,-,TRBV28,16,TRBJ2-7,CASSLRLAGGSYEQYF,TGTGCCAGCAGTTTGCGACTAGCGGGGGGATCCTACGAGCAGTACTTC